This record looks at one TCR beta chain sequence and its context. The sample comes from a study of blood T cell repertoires in COVID-19. For the study at large: Spain, Italy and the United States supplied samples that represented acute and convalescent COVID-19.

V was cut by 7 bases and J by 4 bases, with 14 bases left in between. CDR1 GTSNPN and CDR2 SVGIG come from the germline V gene (reference sequence). The CDR3 consists of 13 residues. Some clones are missing from TCRdb's copy, which holds only in-frame ones; the method was immunoSEQ multiplex PCR. The sample consists of around 93,000 clones, over 80% of them appearing once. The TCR sequence derives from an elderly man with acute or convalescent COVID-19. The source material was peripheral blood. The V call is TRBV30, the J call TRBJ1-5; weak D call: TRBD1 (5 bases). CDR3 region: CASQGLPNQPQHF. The CDR3 DNA follows: TGTGCCTCGCAGGGACTTCCAAATCAGCCCCAGCATTTT.